The 19 T cell receptor beta chains reported below all come from one sample, sequenced in a study of blood T cell repertoires in COVID-19. Profiling relied on immunoSEQ multiplex PCR, and the TCRdb table lists in-frame clones only, not all of them. The table has hundreds of thousands of clones, 83% seen once. Sequenced: peripheral blood. The receptors were sampled from a woman aged 45-65 years with acute or convalescent COVID-19.

The chain has TRBV30 and TRBJ1-1; D not certain. V lost 2 bases to trimming and J lost 3 bases, with 13 bases between them. Germline V gene sequence: CDR1 GTSNPN, CDR2 SVGIG (reference sequence). The CDR3 is 14 residues long. The CDR3 loop is CAWSLAVGDTEAFF. In nucleotides, the CDR3 is TGTGCCTGGAGTTTAGCAGTTGGAGACACTGAAGCTTTCTTT.

The chain uses TRBV27 and TRBJ1-5; no definite D call. CDR1 is MNHEY, CDR2 SMNVEV, per germline (reference sequence). The CDR3 covers 15 residues. Trimming stripped 5 bases from V and 5 bases from J, with 16 bases between. The CDR3 DNA is TGTGCCAGCAGTATCAGTCGGGTCCTACATCAGCCCCAGCATTTT. It codes for CASSISRVLHQPQHF.

The V and J genes are TRBV6-5 and TRBJ1-5; a weak D match, TRBD1 (6 bases). V lost 0 bases, J lost 5 bases, and 14 bases lay in between. This CDR3 has 16 amino acids. Germline assignment: CDR1 MNHEY and CDR2 SVGAGI. The CDR3 protein is CASSYSNDRPYQPQHF. The CDR3, as DNA: TGTGCCAGCAGTTACTCGAATGACAGGCCTTATCAGCCCCAGCATTTT.

The V call is TRBV27, the J call TRBJ2-3; TRBD2 matches 7 bases. This CDR3 contains 15 residues. CDR1 and CDR2 (germline): MNHEY, SMNVEV (reference sequence). V trimming: 8 bases; J trimming: 7 bases; junction bases outside the gene matches: 15. Written as DNA, the CDR3 is TGTGCCAGCGTCGACCGGGAGGCCCCCCCCCATACGCAGTATTTT. Amino acids: CASVDREAPPHTQYF.

V gene TRBV11-3 combines with J gene TRBJ2-5, with a possible D match to TRBD2 (6 bases). CDR1 and CDR2 (germline): SGHNT, YENEEA. V was trimmed by 3 bases and J by 4 bases, leaving 15 bases between them. There are 15 residues in the CDR3. The CDR3 here is CASSFRRATRETQYF. The CDR3 DNA follows: TGTGCCAGCAGCTTCCGGAGGGCGACTAGAGAGACCCAGTACTTC.

This chain uses TRBV2 with TRBJ1-1; TRBD1 aligns across 8 bases. After removal of 6 bases from V and 0 bases from J, the junction contained 12 bases not matched to a gene. The CDR3 contains 17 residues. In germline, CDR1 is SNHLY, CDR2 FYNNEI. DNA for the CDR3: TGTGCCAGCAGACCCGACAGGGGCCAAGGTATGAACACTGAAGCTTTCTTT. Amino acid sequence: CASRPDRGQGMNTEAFF.

This clone was observed a single time. V and J are TRBV5-8 and TRBJ1-2; D unresolved. V shed 3 bases and J shed 3 bases, with 21 bases lying between them. The germline CDR1 and CDR2 sequences are SGHTS and YDEGEE. The CDR3 loop spans 17 amino acids. The CDR3 loop is CASSSAVRGRKDYGYTF. In DNA, the CDR3 is TGTGCCAGCAGCTCTGCGGTTCGCGGCAGAAAAGACTATGGCTACACCTTC.

V usage is TRBV7-2 and J usage is TRBJ2-1; 12 bases line up with TRBD1. V dropped 5 bases and J dropped 8; count of bases not matched to a gene: 4. This CDR3 contains 14 residues. CDR1 and CDR2 (germline): SGHTA, FQGNSA. The CDR3 here is CASSRGQGAYEQFF. The CDR3 nucleotides read TGTGCCAGCAGCAGGGGACAGGGGGCCTATGAGCAGTTCTTC.

The chain carries TRBV7-9 and TRBJ1-6; 9 nucleotides match TRBD1. This CDR3 spans 15 amino acids. Germline V gene lookup returns CDR1 SEHNR and CDR2 FQNEAQ (reference sequence). V shed 4 bases and J 5 bases; nucleotides not matched to a gene: 3. CDR3 nucleotide sequence: TGTGCCAGCAGCTCCCGGGACAGGGATAATTCACCCCTCCACTTT. Amino acids: CASSSRDRDNSPLHF.

This chain links TRBV21-1 with TRBJ2-1; the DNA was not compared with TRBD2, the D call given in the table. TRBV21-1 is recorded as a pseudogene. The CDR3 runs to 17 residues. This CDR3 reads CASSKRTSRRCLNEQFF. CDR3 nucleotide sequence: TGTGCCAGCAGCAAAAGGACTAGCAGGAGGTGCTTAAATGAGCAGTTCTTC.

The chain links TRBV5-1 to TRBJ1-3; weak D call: TRBD1 (5 bases). Germline CDR1 SGHRS, CDR2 YFSETQ. This CDR3 comprises 15 residues. V lost 3 bases to trimming and J lost 4 bases, with 14 bases between them. The CDR3 region has the DNA TGCGCCAGCAGCTCGGGGGACCTAAGCGGAAACACCATATATTTT. It yields the protein CASSSGDLSGNTIYF.

The V and J genes are TRBV29-1 and TRBJ2-1, with TRBD2 identical over 7 bases. Trimming took 6 bases from V and 6 from J; bases not matched to a gene: 8. The CDR3 runs 13 residues. Per germline, CDR1 SQVTM and CDR2 ANQGSEA. The CDR3 here is CSVGLVHLNEQFF. The CDR3 DNA is TGCAGCGTAGGACTAGTCCATCTCAATGAGCAGTTCTTC.

This sequence joins TRBV24-1 and TRBJ1-2; D gene uncertain. Germline-derived CDR1 and CDR2 are KGHDR and SFDVKD. Trimming stripped 2 bases from V and 5 bases from J, with 8 bases between. The CDR3 has 13 residues. The CDR3 nucleotides are TGTGCCACCAGTGATTCGGGAACTTATGGCTACACCTTC. Its protein product is CATSDSGTYGYTF.

The chain combines TRBV28 with TRBJ2-2, with TRBD2 matching over 14 bases. The CDR3 is 21 amino acids. The V gene's germline CDR1 is MDHEN and CDR2 SYDVKM. Trimming took 5 bases from V and 0 from J; bases not matched to a gene: 14. CDR3 in DNA: TGTGCCAGCAGTGGTCCTCCGGGACTAGCGGGAGATCGCGCGAACACCGGGGAGCTGTTTTTT. Its protein product is CASSGPPGLAGDRANTGELFF.

The V gene is TRBV27, the J gene TRBJ1-4, with D perhaps TRBD1 (5 bases). CDR1 MNHEY and CDR2 SMNVEV come from the germline V gene (reference sequence). Trimming took off 6 bases at V and 0 bases at J, with 11 bases between the two ends. The CDR3 has 15 residues. The CDR3, as DNA: TGTGCCAGCAGGGGGGGGAGCACAACTAATGAAAAACTGTTTTTT. Its protein product is CASRGGSTTNEKLFF.

This clone was picked up a small number of times. The chain is built from TRBV4-1 and TRBJ2-5, with TRBD2 identical over 7 bases. The CDR3 sequence is 18 residues long. V lost 0 bases, J lost 5 bases, and 15 bases stayed unmatched. Germline CDR1 reads MGHRA; CDR2 reads YSYEKL. The CDR3 protein is CASSQEWSVAGNYETQYF. In DNA form, the CDR3 reads TGCGCCAGCAGCCAAGAATGGAGTGTAGCGGGTAATTACGAGACCCAGTACTTC.

The V and J genes are TRBV29-1 and TRBJ1-1; TRBD1 matches at 9 bases. Germline lookup yields CDR1 SQVTM and CDR2 ANQGSEA. The ends lost 6 bases at V and 7 bases at J; junction bases unmatched: 18. The CDR3 length is 16 residues. In DNA form, the CDR3 reads TGCAGCGTGGGGGGGAGGGACAGGGTAGGAGTTGGTGAAGCTTTCTTT. It yields the protein CSVGGRDRVGVGEAFF.

V gene TRBV20-1 combines with J gene TRBJ2-3; 8 bases are shared with TRBD2. The CDR3 length is 15 residues. The trim removed 3 bases at V and 6 bases at J, leaving 11 bases unmatched. Germline CDR1 DFQATT, CDR2 SNEGSKA (reference sequence). CDR3 residues: CSASLREGLWDTQYF. CDR3 nucleotide sequence: TGCAGTGCTAGTTTACGGGAGGGCCTTTGGGATACGCAGTATTTT.

The V call is TRBV5-1, the J call TRBJ2-3; 9 nucleotides align to TRBD1. CDR1 and CDR2 (germline): SGHRS, YFSETQ. This CDR3 is 15 amino acids long. Trimming cost V 3 bases and J 4 bases; bases outside gene matches: 6. CDR3 protein: CASSSGQGDPDTQYF. CDR3 DNA: TGCGCCAGCAGCTCGGGACAGGGAGATCCAGATACGCAGTATTTT. Full variable domain (missing parts from reference TRBV5-1 and TRBJ2-3): KAGVTQTPRYLIKTRGQQVTLSCSPISGHRSVSWYQQTPGQGLQFLFEYFSETQRNKGNFPGRFSGRQFSNSRSEMNVSTLELGDSALYLCASSSGQGDPDTQYFGPGTRLTVL.